The sequence of this T cell receptor beta chain was determined in a study of blood T cell repertoires in COVID-19. Here immunoSEQ multiplex PCR was the method, and the copy in TCRdb shows in-frame clones only, minus some. The repertoire has 200,000 to 300,000 clones, roughly 84% of them found once; the top ten carry 4% to 5%. The CDR3 is 14 residues long. Trimming removed 5 bases from V and 2 bases from J; junction bases left unmatched: 4. CDR1 is SEHNR and CDR2 is FQNEAQ in the germline V gene (reference sequence). Source material: peripheral blood. The rearrangement links TRBV7-9 to TRBJ2-7, with 9 nucleotides matching TRBD1. The sequence derives from a man between 60 and 75 years old with acute or convalescent COVID-19. The CDR3 region is CASSGTGSAYEQYF. The CDR3 DNA reads TGTGCCAGCAGCGGGACAGGGAGCGCCTACGAGCAGTACTTC. The whole variable domain, filled in from reference TRBV7-9 and TRBJ2-7, reads DTGVSQNPRHKITKRGQNVTFRCDPISEHNRLYWYRQTLGQGPEFLTYFQNEAQLEKSRLLSDRFSAERPKGSFSTLEIQRTEQGDSAMYLCASSGTGSAYEQYFGPGTRLTVT.